Following are 28 T cell receptor beta chains from one sample sequenced in a study of blood T cell repertoires in COVID-19. The method was immunoSEQ multiplex PCR; TCRdb's version includes in-frame clones alone and lacks a portion of them. The data show about 340,000 clones, with over 70% seen just once and 2.5% to 3% held by the top ten. Material: peripheral blood. The receptors originated from a man aged 25-40 years with active or convalescent COVID-19.

This chain connects TRBV7-2 to TRBJ1-2; unclear D gene. V was pared by 1 base and J by 4 bases, with 10 bases between. The CDR3 extends over 14 amino acids. Germline values: CDR1 SGHTA, CDR2 FQGNSA. The CDR3 nucleotides are TGTGCCAGCAGCTTAGTGACGGGAACCTATGGCTACACCTTC. Protein: CASSLVTGTYGYTF.

The V gene is TRBV6-5, the J gene TRBJ2-5; 13 nucleotides line up with TRBD2. CDR1 is MNHEY and CDR2 is SVGAGI in the germline V gene. The V segment lost 7 bases and the J segment 5 bases; nucleotides outside the gene matches: 1. The CDR3 is 13 residues long. This CDR3 is CASKLAGGETQYF. The DNA for the CDR3 is TGTGCCAGCAAACTAGCGGGGGGGGAGACCCAGTACTTC.

The J gene is TRBJ1-4, the V gene TRBV6-2 or TRBV6-3; perhaps TRBD1 as D (6 bases). CDR1 is MNHEY and CDR2 is SVGEGT in the germline V gene. Trimming took off 6 bases at V and 8 bases at J, with 19 bases between the two ends. This CDR3 has 15 amino acids. The CDR3 reads CASSPPGHKGEKLFF. For the CDR3, the DNA is TGTGCCAGCAGCCCTCCGGGACATAAGGGAGAAAAACTGTTTTTT.

This clone has only a few counts. The gene calls are TRBV6-1 and TRBJ1-2, with D maybe TRBD1 (6 bases). Germline-derived CDR1 and CDR2 are MNHNS and SASEGT. The CDR3 loop spans 14 amino acids. V lost 0 bases to trimming and J lost 8 bases, with 13 bases between them. The CDR3 nucleotides read TGTGCCAGCAGTGAAGCGCTTTGGGGGCCGGGCTACACCTTC. Translated: CASSEALWGPGYTF.

This clone was recorded a few times. V gene TRBV7-9 combines with J gene TRBJ1-4, with D unclear. V lost 3 bases and J 8 bases, leaving 7 bases between the germline ends. The CDR3 spans 12 residues. Germline lookup yields CDR1 SEHNR and CDR2 FQNEAQ (reference sequence). The CDR3 loop is CASSFREEKLFF. CDR3 in DNA: TGTGCCAGCAGCTTTCGGGAAGAAAAACTGTTTTTT.

This chain joins TRBV6-5 and TRBJ1-1; D is perhaps TRBD1 (5 bases). Germline lookup yields CDR1 MNHEY and CDR2 SVGAGI. This CDR3 is built from 14 residues. With 0 bases removed from V and 7 bases from J, the gap between germline ends came to 12 bases. The CDR3 is CASSYSSGTGEAFF. In DNA, the CDR3 is TGTGCCAGCAGTTACTCGAGCGGGACGGGTGAAGCTTTCTTT.

V and J are TRBV4-3 and TRBJ1-2; TRBD1 matches 8 bases. The CDR3 is 15 amino acids. V shed 3 bases and J 1 base; nucleotides not matched to a gene: 4. Germline V gene lookup returns CDR1 LGHNA and CDR2 YSLEER. CDR3 coding DNA: TGCGCCAGCAGCCAGGACAGGGATCGTAACTATGGCTACACCTTC. This translates into CASSQDRDRNYGYTF.

The chain carries TRBV5-1 and TRBJ1-1, with unresolved D. The ends were cut back, 4 bases at V and 4 bases at J, with 14 bases in the middle. Germline CDR1 is SGHRS and CDR2 is YFSETQ. This CDR3 spans 14 amino acids. The CDR3 sequence: CASSPRAGGTEAFF. CDR3 DNA sequence: TGCGCCAGCAGCCCAAGGGCGGGAGGCACTGAAGCTTTCTTT.

The rearrangement links TRBV19 to TRBJ1-2; 9 bases align to TRBD1. The V gene's germline CDR1 is LNHDA and CDR2 SQIVND (reference sequence). V shed 4 bases and J 8 bases; nucleotides not matched to a gene: 8. The CDR3 consists of 14 residues. CDR3 in DNA: TGTGCCAGTAGTACAGGAACAGGGGGCATGGGCTACACCTTC. Translating it yields CASSTGTGGMGYTF. Combining the CDR3 with reference TRBV19 and TRBJ1-2 gives the whole variable domain DGGITQSPKYLFRKEGQNVTLSCEQNLNHDAMYWYRQDPGQGLRLIYYSQIVNDFQKGDIAEGYSVSREKKESFPLTVTSAQKNPTAFYLCASSTGTGGMGYTFGSGTRLTVV.

This rearrangement joins TRBV3-1 (or the pseudogene TRBV3-2) to TRBJ1-1, with a tentative D call TRBD1 (6 bases). The length of the CDR3 is 11 residues. From germline, CDR1 is LGHDT and CDR2 YNNKEL (reference sequence). V gave up 3 bases and J gave up 13 bases, with 12 bases separating them. Here the CDR3 reads CASSQGEQGFF. Here the CDR3 DNA reads TGTGCCAGCAGCCAGGGGGAACAGGGTTTCTTT.

This chain uses TRBV7-9 with TRBJ1-1; possibly TRBD1 for D (5 bases). The CDR3 runs 13 residues. V was shortened by 3 bases and J by 1 base, with 6 bases between the two germline ends. Germline V gene sequence: CDR1 SEHNR, CDR2 FQNEAQ (reference sequence). The CDR3 sequence is CASSFGANTEAFF. The CDR3, as DNA: TGTGCCAGCAGCTTTGGGGCGAACACTGAAGCTTTCTTT.

The chain links TRBV5-5 to TRBJ2-5; 11 bases are shared with TRBD2. CDR1 and CDR2 from the germline V gene are SGHKS and YYEKEE (reference sequence). V was clipped by 0 bases and J by 9 bases; unmatched bases: 10. This CDR3 contains 16 residues. This CDR3 is CASSLVLAGALVAQYF. The CDR3 DNA reads as TGTGCCAGCAGCTTGGTACTAGCGGGGGCCCTCGTGGCCCAGTACTTC.

The sample holds a few counts of this clone. The rearrangement joins TRBV7-9 to TRBJ2-2, with 13 bases identical to TRBD2. V was clipped by 5 bases and J by 7 bases; unmatched bases: 4. Germline CDR1 SEHNR, CDR2 FQNEAQ (reference sequence). The CDR3 loop spans 15 amino acids. The DNA of the CDR3 is TGTGCCAGCAGCCCACGACTAGCGGGGGGCGGGGAGCTGTTTTTT. The encoded protein is CASSPRLAGGGELFF.

The chain is built from TRBV7-2 and TRBJ2-1; perhaps TRBD1 as D (6 bases). Germline CDR1 and CDR2: SGHTA and FQGNSA. The CDR3 spans 11 residues. Trimming took 3 bases from V and 12 from J, leaving 9 bases between them. The CDR3, as DNA: TGTGCCAGCAGCTTTCAGGGGACGCAGTTCTTC. This encodes CASSFQGTQFF.

V and J are TRBV24-1 and TRBJ2-3, with TRBD2 matching 9 bases. CDR3 length: 19 amino acids. J lost 0 bases, V lost 4 bases, and 13 bases had no gene match. Germline V lookup: CDR1 KGHDR, CDR2 SFDVKD. The CDR3: CATSDPLGSGRSSTDTQYF. CDR3 in DNA: TGTGCCACCAGTGACCCCCTTGGGAGCGGGAGGAGTAGCACAGATACGCAGTATTTT.

V usage is TRBV13 and J usage is TRBJ2-7, with 8 bases fitting TRBD2. V was clipped by 5 bases and J by 3 bases; unmatched bases: 6. CDR3 length equals 14 residues. The germline gives CDR1 PRHDT, CDR2 FYEKMQ (reference sequence). CDR3 loop: CASSQRGFSYEQYF. CDR3 nucleotides: TGTGCCAGCAGCCAGCGGGGGTTTAGCTACGAGCAGTACTTC.

The rearrangement links TRBV18 to TRBJ1-1, with TRBD1 matching over 8 bases. Trimming at V came to 3 bases and at J to 4 bases, leaving 7 bases not matched to a gene. The CDR3 has 15 residues. The germline V gene has CDR1 KGHSH and CDR2 LQKENI. The CDR3 loop is CASSPRTGHSTEAFF. In DNA form, the CDR3 reads TGTGCCAGCTCACCTCGGACAGGGCACAGCACTGAAGCTTTCTTT.

This clone was observed a single time. The chain couples TRBV4-2 to TRBJ2-2; D is perhaps TRBD1 (6 bases). In germline, CDR1 is LGHNA, CDR2 YNFKEQ. V shed 5 bases and J shed 1 base, with 14 bases lying between them. The CDR3 is 16 amino acids. CDR3 in amino acids: CASSNSGTLNTGELFF. The CDR3 DNA follows: TGTGCCAGCAGCAACTCCGGGACACTGAACACCGGGGAGCTGTTTTTT.

The chain uses TRBV7-3 and TRBJ2-3, with 7 bases fitting TRBD2. Germline trimming cut 1 base from V and 3 bases from J; bases unmatched to any gene: 1. Germline V gives CDR1 SGHTA, CDR2 FQGTGA. This CDR3 has 14 residues. The chain's CDR3 is CASSLRRGTDTQYF. DNA of the CDR3: TGTGCCAGCAGCTTAAGGCGGGGGACAGATACGCAGTATTTT. The whole variable domain, remainder taken from reference TRBV7-3 and TRBJ2-3, is GAGVSQTPSNKVTEKGKYVELRCDPISGHTALYWYRQSLGQGPEFLIYFQGTGAADDSGLPNDRFFAVRPEGSVSTLKIQRTERGDSAVYLCASSLRRGTDTQYFGPGTRLTVL.

V and J are TRBV19 and TRBJ1-6; 9 positions match TRBD1. Germline lookup yields CDR1 LNHDA and CDR2 SQIVND (reference sequence). Trimming took 5 bases from V and 10 from J; bases not matched to a gene: 9. This CDR3 has 15 amino acids. DNA of the CDR3: TGTGCCAGTAGTCTCGCCGGGACAGGGAGATCACCCCTCCACTTT. It codes for CASSLAGTGRSPLHF.

The chain has TRBV3-1 (or the pseudogene TRBV3-2) and TRBJ1-5; no reliable D call. CDR3 length: 13 residues. The V gene lost 1 base and the J gene lost 5 bases, with 6 bases spanning the gap. The germline gives CDR1 LGHDT, CDR2 YNNKEL (reference sequence). The CDR3 DNA reads TGTGCCAGCAGCCAAGGGGCTGATCAGCCCCAGCATTTT. It is translated as CASSQGADQPQHF.

The J gene is TRBJ1-2, the V gene TRBV6-2 or TRBV6-3; D is uncertain. Germline V gives CDR1 MNHEY, CDR2 SVGEGT. This CDR3 has 16 residues. Trimming took off 0 bases at V and 0 bases at J, with 11 bases between the two ends. CDR3 DNA: TGTGCCAGCAGTTACTCGAAGCCATTGTCTAACTATGGCTACACCTTC. This sequence encodes CASSYSKPLSNYGYTF.

The table lists this clone with a count of one. The rearrangement joins TRBV7-3 to TRBJ1-1, with D tentatively TRBD1 (6 bases). Trimming took off 5 bases at V and 3 bases at J, with 16 bases between the two ends. The CDR3 loop spans 15 amino acids. The germline V gene has CDR1 SGHTA and CDR2 FQGTGA. The CDR3, as DNA: TGTGCCAGCAGCCTCGAGGGGGGGAGGTACACTGAAGCTTTCTTT. It codes for CASSLEGGRYTEAFF.

In nucleotides, the CDR3 is TGTGCCAGCAGCTTGGGGACTAGCGGGCCGTCCTACAATGAGCAGTTCTTC. Encoded protein: CASSLGTSGPSYNEQFF. J is TRBJ2-1 and V is TRBV5-4; 11 nucleotides line up with TRBD2. V was clipped by 0 bases and J by 1 base; unmatched bases: 3. The CDR3 has 17 residues. Germline V gene data show CDR1 as SGHNT and CDR2 as YYREEE (reference sequence).

The chain recombines TRBV30 with TRBJ1-1, with a possible D match to TRBD1 (6 bases). Germline CDR1 reads GTSNPN; CDR2 reads SVGIG (reference sequence). Deletions cut 2 bases from V and 8 bases from J, with 18 bases between. The CDR3 spans 14 residues. CDR3 nucleotide sequence: TGTGCCTGGAGTTTGGGACACACGGGGTCCGAAGCTTTCTTT. Its protein is CAWSLGHTGSEAFF.

The chain joins TRBV11-2 to TRBJ1-2; D possibly corresponds to TRBD1 (6 bases). From germline, CDR1 is SGHAT and CDR2 FQNNGV. The ends were cut back, 1 base at V and 7 bases at J, with 10 bases in the middle. The CDR3 is 13 amino acids. CDR3 amino acids: CASSLGQGFGYTF. The DNA for the CDR3 is TGTGCCAGCAGCTTAGGCCAGGGGTTTGGCTACACCTTC.

This clone came up a few times. This sequence joins TRBV28 and TRBJ1-5; D possibly corresponds to TRBD1 (6 bases). Per the germline V gene, CDR1 is MDHEN and CDR2 is SYDVKM. This CDR3 spans 17 amino acids. Trimming pared 3 bases from V and 0 bases from J, leaving 15 bases between. CDR3 DNA sequence: TGTGCCAGCAGTTTCCACGGGACATTTTATAGCAATCAGCCCCAGCATTTT. Its protein is CASSFHGTFYSNQPQHF.

This clone was picked up one time. This may be a read error: a much more frequent sequence differs by one nucleotide. V is TRBV19 and J is TRBJ2-1; 12 bases line up with TRBD2. The length of the CDR3 is 15 residues. Trimming removed 3 bases from V and 5 bases from J; junction bases left unmatched: 2. Germline assignment: CDR1 LNHDA and CDR2 SQIVND (reference sequence). CDR3 amino acids: CASSIGLAGNNEQFF. The CDR3 region has the DNA TGTGCCAGTAGTATCGGACTAGCGGGAAACAATGAGCAGTTCTTC.